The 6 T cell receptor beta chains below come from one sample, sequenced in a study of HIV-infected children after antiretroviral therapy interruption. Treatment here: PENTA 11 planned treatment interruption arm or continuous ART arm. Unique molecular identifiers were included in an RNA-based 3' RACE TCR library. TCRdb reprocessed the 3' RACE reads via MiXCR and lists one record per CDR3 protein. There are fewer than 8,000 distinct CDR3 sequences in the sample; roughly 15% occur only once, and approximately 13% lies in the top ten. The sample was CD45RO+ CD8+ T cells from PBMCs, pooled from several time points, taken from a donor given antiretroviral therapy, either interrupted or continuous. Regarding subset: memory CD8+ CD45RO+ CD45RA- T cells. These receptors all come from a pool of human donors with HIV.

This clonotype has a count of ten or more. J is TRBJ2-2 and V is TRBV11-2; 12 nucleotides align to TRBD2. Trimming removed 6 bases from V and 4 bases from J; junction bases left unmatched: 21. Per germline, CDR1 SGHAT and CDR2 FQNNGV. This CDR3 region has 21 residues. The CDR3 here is CASRHYLRGLAGSLRTGELFF. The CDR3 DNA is TGTGCCAGCAGGCATTATTTACGGGGACTAGCGGGCTCCCTCCGCACCGGGGAGCTGTTTTTT.

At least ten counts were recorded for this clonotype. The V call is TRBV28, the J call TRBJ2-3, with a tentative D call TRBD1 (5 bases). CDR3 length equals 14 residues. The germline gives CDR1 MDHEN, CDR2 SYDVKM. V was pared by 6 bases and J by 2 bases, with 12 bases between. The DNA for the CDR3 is TGTGCCAGCAGGGATCAGGGAAACACAGATACGCAGTATTTT. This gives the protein CASRDQGNTDTQYF.

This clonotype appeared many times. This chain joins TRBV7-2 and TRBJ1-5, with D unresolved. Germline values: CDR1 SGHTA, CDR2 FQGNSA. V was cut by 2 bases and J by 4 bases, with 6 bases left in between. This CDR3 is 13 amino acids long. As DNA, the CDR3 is TGTGCCAGCAGCTTAAAGGGTAATCAGCCCCAGCATTTT. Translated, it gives CASSLKGNQPQHF.

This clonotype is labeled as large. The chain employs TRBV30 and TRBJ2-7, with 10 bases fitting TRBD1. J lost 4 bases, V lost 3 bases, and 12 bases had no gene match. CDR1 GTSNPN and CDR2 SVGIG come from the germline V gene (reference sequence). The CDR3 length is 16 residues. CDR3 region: CAWSSMEGTGVYEQYF. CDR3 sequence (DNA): TGTGCCTGGAGCTCGATGGAAGGGACAGGGGTATACGAGCAGTACTTC.

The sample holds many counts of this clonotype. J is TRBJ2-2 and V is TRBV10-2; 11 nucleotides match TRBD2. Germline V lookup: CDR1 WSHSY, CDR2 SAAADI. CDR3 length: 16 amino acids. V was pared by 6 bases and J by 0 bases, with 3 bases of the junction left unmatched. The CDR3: CASRASGGTNTGELFF. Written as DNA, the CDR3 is TGCGCCAGCAGGGCTAGCGGGGGGACGAACACCGGGGAGCTGTTTTTT.

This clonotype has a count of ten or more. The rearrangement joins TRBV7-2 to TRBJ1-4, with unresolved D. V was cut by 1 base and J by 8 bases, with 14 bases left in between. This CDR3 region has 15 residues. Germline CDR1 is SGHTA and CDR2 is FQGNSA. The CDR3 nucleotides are TGTGCCAGCAGCTTAGGGTTGGTGGGTTCGGAAAAACTGTTTTTT. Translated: CASSLGLVGSEKLFF.